Presented here are 5 T cell receptor beta chains from one specimen sequenced in a study of CD8 T cells in ankylosing spondylitis. TCRdb re-called the 5' RACE reads through MiXCR, storing one row per CDR3 protein. The sample has a few hundred thousand distinct CDR3 sequences; less than 25% are singletons. The sample comprised blood, either unsorted or a sorted T cell fraction (not recorded which). These receptors were taken from a female donor with ankylosing spondylitis or in good health (not recorded which).

This clonotype was observed a few times. V and J are TRBV20-1 and TRBJ2-1; D uncertain. This CDR3 has 13 amino acids. V was cut by 4 bases and J by 1 base, with 8 bases left in between. Per germline, CDR1 DFQATT and CDR2 SNEGSKA (reference sequence). CDR3: CSANRVSYNEQFF. CDR3 nucleotides: TGCAGTGCTAATCGGGTTTCCTACAATGAGCAGTTCTTC.

In DNA, the CDR3 is TGCGCCAGCAGCCAAGATGGGCTAGTGGAGGTCTACGAGCAGTACTTC. Amino acid sequence: CASSQDGLVEVYEQYF. This chain joins TRBV4-1 and TRBJ2-7, with D perhaps matching TRBD2 (5 bases). This CDR3 has 16 amino acids. Germline V gene data show CDR1 as MGHRA and CDR2 as YSYEKL. V was shortened by 0 bases and J by 3 bases, with 15 bases between the two germline ends.

This clonotype was observed a handful of times. The gene calls are TRBV10-3 and TRBJ2-3, with TRBD2 matching 9 bases. J lost 2 bases, V lost 3 bases, and 6 bases had no gene match. The CDR3 is made up of 16 amino acids. CDR1 ENHRY and CDR2 SYGVKD come from the germline V gene. CDR3 nucleotide sequence: TGTGCCATCAGTGAAGGGGCTAGCGGGGACACAGATACGCAGTATTTT. The encoded protein is CAISEGASGDTDTQYF.

Many counts were recorded for this clonotype. J is TRBJ1-1 and V is TRBV29-1; D is possibly TRBD1 (6 bases). The germline V and J ends were trimmed by 6 bases and 0 bases, with 11 bases remaining between them. Germline CDR1 SQVTM, CDR2 ANQGSEA. The CDR3 covers 13 residues. The CDR3 DNA sequence: TGCAGCGTAACGGGACACCTGAACACTGAAGCTTTCTTT. It is translated as CSVTGHLNTEAFF.

This clonotype was seen repeatedly, ten times or more. The chain combines TRBV12-3 or TRBV12-4 with TRBJ2-3; TRBD2 agrees at 11 bases. The ends lost 8 bases at V and 7 bases at J; junction bases unmatched: 8. There are 14 residues in the CDR3. CDR3 nucleotides: TGTGCCAGCGCCACTAGCGGGAGAGGGAATACGCAGTATTTT. Protein product: CASATSGRGNTQYF.